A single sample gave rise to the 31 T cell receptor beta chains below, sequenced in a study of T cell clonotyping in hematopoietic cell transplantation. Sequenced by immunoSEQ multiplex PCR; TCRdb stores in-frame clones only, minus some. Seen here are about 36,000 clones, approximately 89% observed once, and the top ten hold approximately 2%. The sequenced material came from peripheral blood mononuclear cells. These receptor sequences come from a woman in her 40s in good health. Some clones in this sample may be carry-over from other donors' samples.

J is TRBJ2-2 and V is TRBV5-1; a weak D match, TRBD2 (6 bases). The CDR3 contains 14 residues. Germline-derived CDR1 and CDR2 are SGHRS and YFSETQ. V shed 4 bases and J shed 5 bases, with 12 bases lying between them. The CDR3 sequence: CASSPGLTTGELFF. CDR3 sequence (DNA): TGCGCCAGCAGCCCGGGACTGACGACCGGGGAGCTGTTTTTT. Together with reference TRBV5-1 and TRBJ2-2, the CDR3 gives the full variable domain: KAGVTQTPRYLIKTRGQQVTLSCSPISGHRSVSWYQQTPGQGLQFLFEYFSETQRNKGNFPGRFSGRQFSNSRSEMNVSTLELGDSALYLCASSPGLTTGELFFGEGSRLTVL.

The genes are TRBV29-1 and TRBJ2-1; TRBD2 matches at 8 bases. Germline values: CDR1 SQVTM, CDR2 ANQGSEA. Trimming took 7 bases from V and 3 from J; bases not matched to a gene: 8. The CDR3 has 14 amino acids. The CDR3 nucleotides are TGCAGCGCTAAGAGCGGGGGCGGCTACAATGAGCAGTTCTTC. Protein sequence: CSAKSGGGYNEQFF.

The CDR3 region has the DNA TGTGCCAGTAGTGAGTCGAGCGGGACCTATTACGAGCAGTACTTC. It codes for CASSESSGTYYEQYF. The rearrangement links TRBV19 to TRBJ2-7, with TRBD2 matching over 7 bases. CDR1 and CDR2 (germline): LNHDA, SQIVND (reference sequence). Trimming removed 5 bases from V and 4 bases from J; junction bases left unmatched: 11. This CDR3 region has 15 residues. Complete variable domain (other parts from reference TRBV19 and TRBJ2-7): DGGITQSPKYLFRKEGQNVTLSCEQNLNHDAMYWYRQDPGQGLRLIYYSQIVNDFQKGDIAEGYSVSREKKESFPLTVTSAQKNPTAFYLCASSESSGTYYEQYFGPGTRLTVT.

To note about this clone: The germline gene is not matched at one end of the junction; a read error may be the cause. CDR3 in DNA: TGTGCCAGCAGTGACTCCAACTCTGGCTACACCTTC. Translating gives CASSDSNSGYTF. The chain joins TRBV6-4 to TRBJ1-2; D not certain. The CDR3 length is 12 residues. Germline CDR1 is MRHNA and CDR2 is SNTAGT.

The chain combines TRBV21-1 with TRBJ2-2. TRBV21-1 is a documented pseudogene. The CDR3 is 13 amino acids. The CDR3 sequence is CASSKEANGELFF. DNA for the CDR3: TGTGCCAGCAGCAAAGAGGCTAACGGGGAGCTGTTTTTT.

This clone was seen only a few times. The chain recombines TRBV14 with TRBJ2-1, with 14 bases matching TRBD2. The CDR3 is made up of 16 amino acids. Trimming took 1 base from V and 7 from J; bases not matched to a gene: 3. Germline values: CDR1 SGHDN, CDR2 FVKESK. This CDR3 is CASSQGWTSGRNEQFF. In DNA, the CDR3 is TGTGCCAGCAGCCAAGGGTGGACTAGCGGGAGGAATGAGCAGTTCTTC.

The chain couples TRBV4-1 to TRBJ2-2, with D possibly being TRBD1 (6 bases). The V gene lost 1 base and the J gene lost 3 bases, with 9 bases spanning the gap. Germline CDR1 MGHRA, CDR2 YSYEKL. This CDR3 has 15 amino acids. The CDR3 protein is CASSQGQAYTGELFF. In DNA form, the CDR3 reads TGCGCCAGCAGCCAAGGACAGGCTTACACCGGGGAGCTGTTTTTT.

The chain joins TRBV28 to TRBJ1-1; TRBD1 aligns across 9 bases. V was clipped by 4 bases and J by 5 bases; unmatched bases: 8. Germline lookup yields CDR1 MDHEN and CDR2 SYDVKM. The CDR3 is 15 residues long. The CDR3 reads CASSYAQGAWTEAFF. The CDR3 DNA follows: TGTGCCAGCAGTTATGCACAGGGGGCCTGGACTGAAGCTTTCTTT.

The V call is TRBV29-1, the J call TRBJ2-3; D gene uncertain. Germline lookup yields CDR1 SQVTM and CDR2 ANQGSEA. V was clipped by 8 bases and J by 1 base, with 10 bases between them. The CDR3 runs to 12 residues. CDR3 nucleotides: TGCAGCTCTAAGCCCCGCACAGATACGCAGTATTTT. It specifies CSSKPRTDTQYF.

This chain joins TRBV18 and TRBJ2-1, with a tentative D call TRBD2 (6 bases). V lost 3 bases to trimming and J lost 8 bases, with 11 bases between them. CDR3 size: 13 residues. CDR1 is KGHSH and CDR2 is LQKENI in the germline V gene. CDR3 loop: CASSPLGGDEQFF. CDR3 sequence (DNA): TGTGCCAGCTCACCGTTGGGGGGTGATGAGCAGTTCTTC.

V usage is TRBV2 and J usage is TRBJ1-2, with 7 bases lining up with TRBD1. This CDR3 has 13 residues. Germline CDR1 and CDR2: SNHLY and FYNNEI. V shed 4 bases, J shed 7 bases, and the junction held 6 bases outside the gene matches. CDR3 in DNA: TGTGCCAGCAGTGTAACAGGGGCCCTTGGCTACACCTTC. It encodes CASSVTGALGYTF.

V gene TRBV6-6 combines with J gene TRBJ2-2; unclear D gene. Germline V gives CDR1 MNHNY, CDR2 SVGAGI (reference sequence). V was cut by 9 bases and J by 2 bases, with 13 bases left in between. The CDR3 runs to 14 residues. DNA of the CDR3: TGTGCCAGTCGCGAGCTTTTAAACACCGGGGAGCTGTTTTTT. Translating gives CASRELLNTGELFF.

CDR3 sequence reads: CAATILIANYGYTF. The CDR3 coding sequence is TGTGCCGCAACCATACTAATCGCCAACTATGGCTACACCTTC. J is TRBJ1-2 and V is TRBV2; D is undetermined. V dropped 11 bases and J dropped 2 bases, with 18 bases sitting between them. Germline V gene sequence: CDR1 SNHLY, CDR2 FYNNEI. This CDR3 has 14 residues.

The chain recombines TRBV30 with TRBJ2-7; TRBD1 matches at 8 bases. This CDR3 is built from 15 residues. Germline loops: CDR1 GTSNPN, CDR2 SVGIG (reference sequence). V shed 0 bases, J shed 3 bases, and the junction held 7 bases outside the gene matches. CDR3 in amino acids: CAWSVEDRVNYEQYF. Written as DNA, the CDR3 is TGTGCCTGGAGTGTAGAGGACAGGGTCAACTACGAGCAGTACTTC. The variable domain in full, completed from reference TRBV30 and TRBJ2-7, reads SQTIHQWPATLVQPVGSPLSLECTVEGTSNPNLYWYRQAAGRGLQLLFYSVGIGQISSEVPQNLSASRPQDRQFILSSKKLLLSDSGFYLCAWSVEDRVNYEQYFGPGTRLTVT.

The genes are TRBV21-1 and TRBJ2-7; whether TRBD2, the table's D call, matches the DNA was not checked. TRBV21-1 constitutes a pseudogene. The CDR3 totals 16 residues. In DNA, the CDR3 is TGTGCCAGCAGCAAAGGAGGGAGGGAGGACTCCTACGAGCAGTACTTC. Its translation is CASSKGGREDSYEQYF.

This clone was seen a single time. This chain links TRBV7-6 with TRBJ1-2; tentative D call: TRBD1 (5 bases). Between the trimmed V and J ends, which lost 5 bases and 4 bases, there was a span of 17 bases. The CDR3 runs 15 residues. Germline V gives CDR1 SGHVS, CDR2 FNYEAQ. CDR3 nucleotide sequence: TGTGCCAGCAGCCCAGATTCAGGGTTAACCTATGGCTACACCTTC. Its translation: CASSPDSGLTYGYTF.

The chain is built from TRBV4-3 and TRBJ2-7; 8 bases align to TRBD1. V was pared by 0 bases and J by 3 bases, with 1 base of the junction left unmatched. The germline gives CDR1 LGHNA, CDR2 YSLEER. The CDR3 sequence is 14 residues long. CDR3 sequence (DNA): TGCGCCAGCAGCCAAGAAGACAGGGGCTACGAGCAGTACTTC. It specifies CASSQEDRGYEQYF.

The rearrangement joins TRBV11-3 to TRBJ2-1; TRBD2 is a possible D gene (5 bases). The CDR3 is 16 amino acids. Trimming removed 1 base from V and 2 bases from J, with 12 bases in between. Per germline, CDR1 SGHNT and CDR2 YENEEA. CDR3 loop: CASSLGPWTPYNEQFF. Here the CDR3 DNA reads TGTGCCAGCAGCTTAGGGCCTTGGACTCCCTACAATGAGCAGTTCTTC.

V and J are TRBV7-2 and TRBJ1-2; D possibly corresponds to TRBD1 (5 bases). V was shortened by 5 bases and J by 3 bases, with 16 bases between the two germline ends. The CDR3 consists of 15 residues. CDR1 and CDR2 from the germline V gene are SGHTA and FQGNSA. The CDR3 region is CASSPGGGGYYGYTF. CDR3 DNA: TGTGCCAGCAGCCCTGGTGGGGGGGGGTACTATGGCTACACCTTC.

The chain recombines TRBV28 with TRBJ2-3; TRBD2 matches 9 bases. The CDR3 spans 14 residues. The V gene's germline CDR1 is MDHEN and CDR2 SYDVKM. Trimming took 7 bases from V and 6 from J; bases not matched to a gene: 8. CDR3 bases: TGTGCCAGCAACATAGCGGGAGTAAGTGATACGCAGTATTTT. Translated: CASNIAGVSDTQYF.

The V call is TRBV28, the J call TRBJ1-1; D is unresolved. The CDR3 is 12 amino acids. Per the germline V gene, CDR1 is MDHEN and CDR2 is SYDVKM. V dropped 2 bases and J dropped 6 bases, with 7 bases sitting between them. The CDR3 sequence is CASSLRESEAFF. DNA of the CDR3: TGTGCCAGCAGTTTACGGGAGTCTGAAGCTTTCTTT. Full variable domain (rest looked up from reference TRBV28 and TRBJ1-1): DVKVTQSSRYLVKRTGEKVFLECVQDMDHENMFWYRQDPGLGLRLIYFSYDVKMKEKGDIPEGYSVSREKKERFSLILESASTNQTSMYLCASSLRESEAFFGQGTRLTVV.

The CDR3, as DNA: TGTGCCAGTAGTCTAACAGGGGACACTGAAGCTTTCTTT. This gives the protein CASSLTGDTEAFF. This chain connects TRBV19 to TRBJ1-1; 7 bases map to TRBD1. Germline CDR1 reads LNHDA; CDR2 reads SQIVND (reference sequence). The V segment lost 5 bases and the J segment 3 bases; nucleotides outside the gene matches: 3. The CDR3 has 13 amino acids.

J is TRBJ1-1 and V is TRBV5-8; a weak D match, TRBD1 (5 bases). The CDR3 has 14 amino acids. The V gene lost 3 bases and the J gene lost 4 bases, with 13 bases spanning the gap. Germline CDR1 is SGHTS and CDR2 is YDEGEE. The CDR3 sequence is CASSSDGAATEAFF. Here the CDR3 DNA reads TGTGCCAGCAGCTCCGACGGGGCAGCCACTGAAGCTTTCTTT.

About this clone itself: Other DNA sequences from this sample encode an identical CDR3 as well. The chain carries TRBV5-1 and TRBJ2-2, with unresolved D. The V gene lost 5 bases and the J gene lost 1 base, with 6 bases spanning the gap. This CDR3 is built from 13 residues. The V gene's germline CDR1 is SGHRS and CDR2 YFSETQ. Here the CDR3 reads CASRDGNTGELFF. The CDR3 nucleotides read TGCGCCAGCAGGGATGGGAACACCGGGGAGCTGTTTTTT.

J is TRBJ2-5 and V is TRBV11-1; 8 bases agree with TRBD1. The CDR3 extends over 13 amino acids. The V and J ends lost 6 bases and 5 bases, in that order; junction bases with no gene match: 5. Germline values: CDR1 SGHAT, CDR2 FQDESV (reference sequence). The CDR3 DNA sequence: TGTGCCAGCAGTTGGGGACAGGAGGAGACCCAGTACTTC. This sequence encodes CASSWGQEETQYF.

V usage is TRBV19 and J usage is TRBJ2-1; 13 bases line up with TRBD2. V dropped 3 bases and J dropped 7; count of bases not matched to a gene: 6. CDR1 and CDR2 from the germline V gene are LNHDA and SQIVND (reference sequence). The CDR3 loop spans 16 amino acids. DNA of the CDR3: TGTGCCAGTAGTATTTCCGGGACTAGCGGGACTAATGAGCAGTTCTTC. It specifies CASSISGTSGTNEQFF. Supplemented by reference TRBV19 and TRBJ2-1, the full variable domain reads DGGITQSPKYLFRKEGQNVTLSCEQNLNHDAMYWYRQDPGQGLRLIYYSQIVNDFQKGDIAEGYSVSREKKESFPLTVTSAQKNPTAFYLCASSISGTSGTNEQFFGPGTRLTVL.

CDR3 protein: CASSISSRNTIYF. The DNA for the CDR3 is TGCGCCAGCAGCATCAGTAGTCGAAACACCATATATTTT. The chain employs TRBV5-1 and TRBJ1-3; D unclear. The CDR3 has 13 residues. Trimming shortened V by 4 bases and J by 5 bases, and 10 bases separated the two germline ends. Germline assignment: CDR1 SGHRS and CDR2 YFSETQ.

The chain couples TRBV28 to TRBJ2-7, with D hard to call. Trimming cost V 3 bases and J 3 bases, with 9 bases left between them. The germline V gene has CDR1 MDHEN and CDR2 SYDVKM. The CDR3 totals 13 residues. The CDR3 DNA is TGTGCCAGCAGTTTTGGGGTGGACTACGAGCAGTACTTC. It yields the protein CASSFGVDYEQYF.

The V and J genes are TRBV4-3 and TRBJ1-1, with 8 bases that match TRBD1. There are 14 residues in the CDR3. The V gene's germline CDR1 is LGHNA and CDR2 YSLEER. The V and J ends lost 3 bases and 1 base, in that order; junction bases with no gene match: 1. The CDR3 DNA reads TGCGCCAGCAGCCATACAGGGGGGAACACTGAAGCTTTCTTT. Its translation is CASSHTGGNTEAFF.

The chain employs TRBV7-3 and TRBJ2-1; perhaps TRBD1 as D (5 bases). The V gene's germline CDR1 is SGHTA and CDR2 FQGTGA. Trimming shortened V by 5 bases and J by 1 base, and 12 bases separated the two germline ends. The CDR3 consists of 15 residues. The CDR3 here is CASSRAPGSYNEQFF. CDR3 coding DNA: TGTGCCAGCAGCCGAGCACCAGGGTCCTACAATGAGCAGTTCTTC.

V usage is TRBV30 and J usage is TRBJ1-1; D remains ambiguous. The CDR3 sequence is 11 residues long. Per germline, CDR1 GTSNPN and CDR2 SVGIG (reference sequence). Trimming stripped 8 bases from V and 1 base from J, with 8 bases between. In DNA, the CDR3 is TGTGCCCGACATGGGAACACTGAAGCTTTCTTT. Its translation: CARHGNTEAFF.